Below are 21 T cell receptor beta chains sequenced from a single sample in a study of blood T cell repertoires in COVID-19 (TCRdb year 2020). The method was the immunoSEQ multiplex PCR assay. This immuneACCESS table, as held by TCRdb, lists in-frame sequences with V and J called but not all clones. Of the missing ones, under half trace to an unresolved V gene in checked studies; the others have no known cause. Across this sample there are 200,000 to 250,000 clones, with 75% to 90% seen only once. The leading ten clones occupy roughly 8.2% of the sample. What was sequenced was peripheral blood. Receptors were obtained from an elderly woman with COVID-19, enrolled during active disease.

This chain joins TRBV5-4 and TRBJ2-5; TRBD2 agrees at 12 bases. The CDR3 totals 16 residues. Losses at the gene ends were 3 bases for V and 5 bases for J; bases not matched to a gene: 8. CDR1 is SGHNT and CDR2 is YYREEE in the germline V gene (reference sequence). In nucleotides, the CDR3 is TGTGCCAGCAGCTCCCCCCCTAGCGGGGGGGCCGAGACCCAGTACTTC. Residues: CASSSPPSGGAETQYF.

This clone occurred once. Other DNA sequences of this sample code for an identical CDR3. The CDR3 DNA reads as TGTGCCAGCAGTTACTCCCGGGTCTATGGCTACACCTTC. Residues: CASSYSRVYGYTF. The V call is TRBV6-5, the J call TRBJ1-2; D unclear. CDR1 is MNHEY, CDR2 SVGAGI, per germline. V was shortened by 0 bases and J by 4 bases, with 6 bases between the two germline ends. This CDR3 contains 13 residues.

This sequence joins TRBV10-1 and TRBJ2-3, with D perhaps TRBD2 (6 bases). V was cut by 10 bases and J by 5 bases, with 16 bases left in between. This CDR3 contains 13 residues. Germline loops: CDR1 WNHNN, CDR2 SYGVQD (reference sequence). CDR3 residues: CANTGGGRDTQYF. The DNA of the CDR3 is TGCGCCAATACCGGGGGTGGAAGAGATACGCAGTATTTT.

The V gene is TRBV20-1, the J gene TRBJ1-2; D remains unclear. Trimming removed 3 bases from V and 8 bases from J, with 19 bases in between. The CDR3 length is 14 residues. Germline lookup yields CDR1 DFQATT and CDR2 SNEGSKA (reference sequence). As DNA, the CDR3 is TGCAGTGCTAGTCCGGGGAGATTACTGGGGGGCTACACCTTC. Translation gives CSASPGRLLGGYTF.

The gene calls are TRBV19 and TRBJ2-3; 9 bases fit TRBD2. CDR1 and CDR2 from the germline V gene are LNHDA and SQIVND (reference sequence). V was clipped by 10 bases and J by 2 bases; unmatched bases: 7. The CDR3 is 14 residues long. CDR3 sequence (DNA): TGTGCCACCGGACTAGCGTTTACCACAGATACGCAGTATTTT. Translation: CATGLAFTTDTQYF.

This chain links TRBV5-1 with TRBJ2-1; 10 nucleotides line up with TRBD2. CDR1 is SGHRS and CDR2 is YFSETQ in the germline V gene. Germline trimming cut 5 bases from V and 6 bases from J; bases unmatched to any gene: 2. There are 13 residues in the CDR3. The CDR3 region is CASSLAGGNEQFF. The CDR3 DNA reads TGCGCCAGCAGTTTAGCGGGGGGCAATGAGCAGTTCTTC.

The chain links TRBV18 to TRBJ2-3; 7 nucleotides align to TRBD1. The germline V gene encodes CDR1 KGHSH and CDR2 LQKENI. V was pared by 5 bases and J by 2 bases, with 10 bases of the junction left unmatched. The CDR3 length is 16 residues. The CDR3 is CASSGFGQVYTDTQYF. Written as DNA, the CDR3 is TGTGCCAGCTCAGGATTTGGACAGGTTTACACAGATACGCAGTATTTT.

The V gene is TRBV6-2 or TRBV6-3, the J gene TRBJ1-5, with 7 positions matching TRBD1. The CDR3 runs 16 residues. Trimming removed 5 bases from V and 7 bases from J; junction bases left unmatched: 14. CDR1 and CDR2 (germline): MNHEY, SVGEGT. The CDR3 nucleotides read TGTGCCAGCAGTCAAGGACAGGTCCGCCCCGGGCAGCCCCAGCATTTT. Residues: CASSQGQVRPGQPQHF.

DNA for the CDR3: TGTGCCAGCAGCTTGCCCCCGCGTATGGGAGCTAACTATGGCTACACCTTC. Translating gives CASSLPPRMGANYGYTF. This chain uses TRBV5-4 with TRBJ1-2, with unresolved D. CDR1 is SGHNT, CDR2 YYREEE, per germline (reference sequence). With 1 base removed from V and 0 bases from J, the gap between germline ends came to 16 bases. This CDR3 is 17 amino acids long.

The chain's CDR3 is CASRYPGGNTEAFF. The CDR3 DNA sequence: TGCGCCAGCAGATACCCGGGGGGGAACACTGAAGCTTTCTTT. The chain recombines TRBV5-1 with TRBJ1-1; D possibly corresponds to TRBD1 (5 bases). This CDR3 contains 14 residues. Trimming pared 5 bases from V and 1 base from J, leaving 12 bases between. The germline V gene has CDR1 SGHRS and CDR2 YFSETQ.

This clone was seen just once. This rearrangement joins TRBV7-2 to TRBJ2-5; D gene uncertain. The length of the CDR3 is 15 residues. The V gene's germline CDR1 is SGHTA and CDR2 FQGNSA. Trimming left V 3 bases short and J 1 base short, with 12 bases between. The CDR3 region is CASSFMGGPQETQYF. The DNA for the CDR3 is TGTGCCAGCAGCTTCATGGGTGGGCCCCAAGAGACCCAGTACTTC. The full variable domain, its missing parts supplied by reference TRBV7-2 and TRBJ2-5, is GAGVSQSPSNKVTEKGKDVELRCDPISGHTALYWYRQSLGQGLEFLIYFQGNSAPDKSGLPSDRFSAERTGGSVSTLTIQRTQQEDSAVYLCASSFMGGPQETQYFGPGTRLLVL.

The CDR3, as DNA: TGTGCCAGCAGTTTATGGGGGGTGAACACTGAAGCTTTCTTT. Translation: CASSLWGVNTEAFF. The chain carries TRBV27 and TRBJ1-1; possibly TRBD1 for D (5 bases). Between the trimmed V and J ends, which lost 1 base and 0 bases, there was a span of 6 bases. CDR3 length equals 14 residues. Germline CDR1 is MNHEY and CDR2 is SMNVEV (reference sequence).

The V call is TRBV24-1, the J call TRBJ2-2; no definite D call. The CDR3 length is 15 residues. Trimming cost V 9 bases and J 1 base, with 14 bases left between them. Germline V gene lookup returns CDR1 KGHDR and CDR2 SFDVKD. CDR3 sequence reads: CATQSPDWNTGELFF. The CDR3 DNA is TGTGCCACCCAATCCCCAGACTGGAACACCGGGGAGCTGTTTTTT.

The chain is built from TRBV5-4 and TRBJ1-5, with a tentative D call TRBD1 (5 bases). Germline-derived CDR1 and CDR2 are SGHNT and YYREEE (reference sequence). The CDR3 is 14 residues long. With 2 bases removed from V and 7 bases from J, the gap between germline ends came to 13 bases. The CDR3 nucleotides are TGTGCCAGCAGCTTAGGAAGGGAGGGGCAGCCCCAGCATTTT. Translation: CASSLGREGQPQHF.

CDR3 in amino acids: CSATDMGQSIEAFF. In nucleotides, the CDR3 is TGCAGTGCTACTGACATGGGACAGTCAATTGAAGCTTTCTTT. V gene TRBV20-1 combines with J gene TRBJ1-1; 7 nucleotides align to TRBD1. Germline V lookup: CDR1 DFQATT, CDR2 SNEGSKA (reference sequence). V lost 4 bases to trimming and J lost 7 bases; unmatched junction nucleotides: 12. The CDR3 is made up of 14 amino acids.

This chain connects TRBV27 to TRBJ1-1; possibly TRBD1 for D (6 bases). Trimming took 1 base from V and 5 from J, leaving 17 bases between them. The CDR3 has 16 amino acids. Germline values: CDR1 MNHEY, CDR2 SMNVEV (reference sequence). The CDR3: CASSLFTPGGATEAFF. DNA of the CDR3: TGTGCCAGCAGTTTATTCACCCCGGGGGGGGCTACTGAAGCTTTCTTT.

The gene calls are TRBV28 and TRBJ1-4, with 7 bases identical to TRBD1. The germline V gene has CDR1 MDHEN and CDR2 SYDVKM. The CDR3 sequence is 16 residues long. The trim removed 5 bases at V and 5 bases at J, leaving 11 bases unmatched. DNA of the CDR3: TGTGCCAGCAGTGAAACCCTGACAGGGCCCAATGAAAAACTGTTTTTT. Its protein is CASSETLTGPNEKLFF.

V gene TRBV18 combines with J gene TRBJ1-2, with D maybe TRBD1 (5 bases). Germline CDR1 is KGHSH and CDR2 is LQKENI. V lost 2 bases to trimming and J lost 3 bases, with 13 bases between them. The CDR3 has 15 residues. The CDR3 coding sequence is TGTGCCAGCTCACCAGAACAGGAGACATACTATGGCTACACCTTC. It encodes CASSPEQETYYGYTF.

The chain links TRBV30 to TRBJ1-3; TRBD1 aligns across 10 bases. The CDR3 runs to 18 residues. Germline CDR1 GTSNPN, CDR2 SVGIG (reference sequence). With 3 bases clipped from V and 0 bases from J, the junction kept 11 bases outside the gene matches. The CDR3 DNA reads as TGTGCCTGGAGAAGGACAGGGGGAATTTATTCCTCTGGAAACACCATATATTTT. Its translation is CAWRRTGGIYSSGNTIYF.

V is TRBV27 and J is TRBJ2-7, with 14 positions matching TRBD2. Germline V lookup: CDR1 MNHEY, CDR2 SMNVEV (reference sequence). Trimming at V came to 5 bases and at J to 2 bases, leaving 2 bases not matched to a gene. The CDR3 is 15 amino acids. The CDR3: CASSPGLAGAYEQYF. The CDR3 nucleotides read TGTGCCAGCAGTCCGGGACTAGCGGGAGCCTACGAGCAGTACTTC.

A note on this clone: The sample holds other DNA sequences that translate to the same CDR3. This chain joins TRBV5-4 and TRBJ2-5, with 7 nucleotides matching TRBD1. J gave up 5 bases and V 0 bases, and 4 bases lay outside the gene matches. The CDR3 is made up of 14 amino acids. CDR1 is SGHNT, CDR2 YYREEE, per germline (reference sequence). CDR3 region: CASSLGGGQETQYF. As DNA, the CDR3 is TGTGCCAGCAGCTTGGGAGGGGGCCAGGAGACCCAGTACTTC.